Many counts were recorded for the clone carrying this TCR beta chain. For blood and skin samples, reverse transcription used TCR alpha and beta constant primers. Each CDR3 protein gets one entry after TCRdb re-called the 5' RACE reads with MiXCR. The data hold 20,000 to 25,000 distinct CDR3 sequences, with about 4.4% observed a single time. RNA was extracted from 2 to 2.5 ml of whole blood of healthy adults. Unsorted total RNA, about 1 to 1000 ng, was DNase treated before reverse transcription. The sample is drawn from a study of naive and memory T cell subsets. The clonotype originates from a male donor in good health.

In DNA form, the CDR3 reads TGTGCCAGCAGTTTATTGGCAGGAGGAGAGACCCAGTACTTC. This encodes CASSLLAGGETQYF. V usage is TRBV28 and J usage is TRBJ2-5; perhaps TRBD2 as D (5 bases). Trimming took off 1 base at V and 4 bases at J, with 10 bases between the two ends. CDR1 and CDR2 (germline): MDHEN, SYDVKM. The CDR3 is made up of 14 amino acids. Supplemented by reference TRBV28 and TRBJ2-5, the full variable domain reads DVKVTQSSRYLVKRTGEKVFLECVQDMDHENMFWYRQDPGLGLRLIYFSYDVKMKEKGDIPEGYSVSREKKERFSLILESASTNQTSMYLCASSLLAGGETQYFGPGTRLLVL.